This T cell receptor (beta chain) was captured in a study of post-analysis software for immune sequencing data. Study background: Relapsing-remitting, secondary progressive and progressive-relapsing forms of multiple sclerosis all featured among disease courses. Study-wide results and caveats: Four to six TRBV segments (TRBV5-6, TRBV5-1 and TRBV20-1 among them) occurred more frequently in patients than in controls. Multiple sclerosis was associated with a significant reduction in normalized Chao1 diversity relative to controls. Analysis by F measure revealed that same-batch samples clustered strongly together.

A word on this clonotype: Its antigen is unknown.

Germline V CDR1 and CDR2: MGHRA, YSYEKL. The CDR3 length is 17 residues. Between the trimmed V and J ends, which lost 0 bases and 8 bases, there was a span of 20 bases. Unique-molecular-identifier-tagged TCR beta cDNA libraries were used. When 1 to 10 million T cells were used, they gave roughly 490,000 cDNA molecules. TCRdb used MiXCR to reprocess the PCR reads, holding one entry per CDR3 protein. The sample has approximately 660,000 distinct CDR3 sequences; over 45% are singletons. Sequencing was done on a sample of blood. The source of this sequence is a girl aged 2 to 10 with multiple sclerosis. The genes are TRBV4-1 and TRBJ2-1; D is perhaps TRBD2 (7 bases). CDR3 nucleotides: TGCGCCAGCAGCCAAGATTTGGGGGGGCCAACCGGGGATGAGCAGTTCTTC. It codes for CASSQDLGGPTGDEQFF.